This is a list of T cell receptor beta chains from one sample in a study of siplizumab effects on memory and regulatory T cells. The assay was immunoSEQ multiplex PCR, and TCRdb's table has in-frame clones only and misses some. This sample has some 110,000 clones, with just over 90% found just once. The sample was CD4+ T cells sorted from blood. Source of these receptors: a human donor in good health. Each CDR3 is given with its conserved first and last residue. D genes are given only for firm matches. Only part of the rows carry a size: once, few, many, or a class if the clone is expanded.

d_call: NA; j_call: TRBJ1-1; clone_size: NA; v_call: TRBV7-2; cdr3_nt: TGTGCCAGCAGCTTAGACAATAGGCAGAACACTGAAGCTTTCTTT; cdr3_aa: CASSLDNRQNTEAFF
d_call: NA; j_call: TRBJ2-7; clone_size: NA; v_call: TRBV6-1; cdr3_nt: TGTGCCAGCAGCGCTGGCTTGACTGCCGTTAACGAGCAGTACTTC; cdr3_aa: CASSAGLTAVNEQYF
d_call: NA; j_call: TRBJ1-1; clone_size: NA; v_call: TRBV27; cdr3_nt: TGTGCCAGCAGTCCCGGGGTCTGGATTGAAGCTTTCTTT; cdr3_aa: CASSPGVWIEAFF
d_call: TRBD2; j_call: TRBJ2-3; clone_size: NA; v_call: TRBV19; cdr3_nt: TGTGCCAGTAGTCTAATGAGGACTAGCGGGAGTCTGACAGATACGCAGTATTTT; cdr3_aa: CASSLMRTSGSLTDTQYF
d_call: TRBD2; j_call: TRBJ2-3; clone_size: NA; v_call: TRBV9; cdr3_nt: TGTGCCAGCAGCCCCAGCGGGAGTAGGGTAGATACGCAGTATTTT; cdr3_aa: CASSPSGSRVDTQYF
d_call: NA; j_call: TRBJ1-1; clone_size: few; v_call: TRBV4-1; cdr3_nt: TGCGCCAGCAGGGGAGTGACGGCAAACACTGAAGCTTTCTTT; cdr3_aa: CASRGVTANTEAFF
d_call: TRBD2; j_call: TRBJ2-1; clone_size: NA; v_call: TRBV2; cdr3_nt: TGTGCTAGGGGCGTAGCGGGGGGTTACAATGAGCAGTTCTTC; cdr3_aa: CARGVAGGYNEQFF
d_call: NA; j_call: TRBJ1-2; clone_size: NA; v_call: TRBV6-5; cdr3_nt: TGTGCCAGCAGTTACTCTAACCGTCTTGTCTATGGCTACACCTTC; cdr3_aa: CASSYSNRLVYGYTF
d_call: NA; j_call: TRBJ1-1; clone_size: NA; v_call: TRBV2; cdr3_nt: TGTGCCAGCAGTGATGCAGGGCACACTGAAGCTTTCTTT; cdr3_aa: CASSDAGHTEAFF
d_call: NA; j_call: TRBJ1-1; clone_size: few; v_call: TRBV5-1; cdr3_nt: TGCGCCAGCAGCTATCCTGACCGTACCTTGAACACTGAAGCTTTCTTT; cdr3_aa: CASSYPDRTLNTEAFF
d_call: TRBD1; j_call: TRBJ1-5; clone_size: NA; v_call: TRBV6-5; cdr3_nt: TGTGCCAGCACCGGACAGGGGGGAAAGCCCCAGCATTTT; cdr3_aa: CASTGQGGKPQHF
d_call: NA; j_call: TRBJ1-3; clone_size: NA; v_call: TRBV7-8; cdr3_nt: TGTGCCAGCAGCCAGACGGTTGAGACATTTGTCACCATATATTTT; cdr3_aa: CASSQTVETFVTIYF
d_call: NA; j_call: TRBJ1-2; clone_size: NA; v_call: TRBV7-3; cdr3_nt: TGTGCCAGCAGCTTAGAGGCCGGACCTAACTATGGCTACACCTTC; cdr3_aa: CASSLEAGPNYGYTF
d_call: NA; j_call: TRBJ1-1; clone_size: NA; v_call: TRBV7-3; cdr3_nt: TGTGCCAGCAGCTTAAACCGGAACACTGAAGCTTTCTTT; cdr3_aa: CASSLNRNTEAFF
d_call: NA; j_call: TRBJ2-7; clone_size: NA; v_call: TRBV21-1; cdr3_nt: TGTGCCAGCAGGCACGGCTTGGCGGGGTTCGGGGCGCGGTGGCAGTACTTC; cdr3_aa: CASRHGLAGFGARWQYF
d_call: NA; j_call: TRBJ2-1; clone_size: NA; v_call: TRBV11-3; cdr3_nt: TGTGCCAGCAGCCCAGGAGGGTCCTACAATGAGCAGTTCTTC; cdr3_aa: CASSPGGSYNEQFF
d_call: NA; j_call: TRBJ1-4; clone_size: NA; v_call: TRBV2; cdr3_nt: TGTGCCAGTATGAATGAAAAACTGTTTTTT; cdr3_aa: CASMNEKLFF
d_call: TRBD1; j_call: TRBJ1-6; clone_size: NA; v_call: TRBV5-6; cdr3_nt: TGTGCCAGCAGCTTCAGGGGGCTCCCCTATAATTCACCCCTCCACTTT; cdr3_aa: CASSFRGLPYNSPLHF
d_call: NA; j_call: TRBJ2-1; clone_size: NA; v_call: TRBV27; cdr3_nt: TGTGCCAGCAGTTTAAGGGCTAGCAGCAGTATGGGCGGGCAGTTCTTC; cdr3_aa: CASSLRASSSMGGQFF
d_call: TRBD1; j_call: TRBJ1-4; clone_size: NA; v_call: TRBV5-1; cdr3_nt: TGCGCCAGCAGTTCCGGGACAGGTTATGAAAAACTGTTTTTT; cdr3_aa: CASSSGTGYEKLFF
d_call: TRBD2; j_call: TRBJ2-3; clone_size: NA; v_call: TRBV6-4; cdr3_nt: TGTGCCAGCAGTGAGGGACTAGCGTCAGATACGCAGTATTTT; cdr3_aa: CASSEGLASDTQYF
d_call: NA; j_call: TRBJ1-5; clone_size: NA; v_call: TRBV2; cdr3_nt: TGTGCCAGCAGTGACGATAGCAATCAGCCCCAGCATTTT; cdr3_aa: CASSDDSNQPQHF
d_call: NA; j_call: TRBJ2-1; clone_size: NA; v_call: TRBV21-1; cdr3_nt: TGTGCCAGCAGCAAGACTAGCGGGGGGGAGAATGAGCAGTTCTTC; cdr3_aa: CASSKTSGGENEQFF
d_call: NA; j_call: TRBJ1-3; clone_size: NA; v_call: TRBV19; cdr3_nt: TGTGCCAGTAGTATAACGACGGGGGGGACCATATATTTT; cdr3_aa: CASSITTGGTIYF
d_call: TRBD2; j_call: TRBJ2-1; clone_size: NA; v_call: TRBV6-6; cdr3_nt: TGTGCCAGCAGGCGACGGGGGGGCAATGAGCAGTTCTTC; cdr3_aa: CASRRRGGNEQFF
d_call: TRBD1; j_call: TRBJ1-2; clone_size: few; v_call: TRBV19; cdr3_nt: TGTGCCAGTAGTCGTTGGACAGGGGACTATGGCTACACCTTC; cdr3_aa: CASSRWTGDYGYTF
d_call: NA; j_call: TRBJ2-5; clone_size: NA; v_call: TRBV9; cdr3_nt: TGTGCCAGCAGCGTAGCCTCTGGGGTCGGAGAGACCCAGTACTTC; cdr3_aa: CASSVASGVGETQYF
d_call: TRBD1; j_call: TRBJ1-1; clone_size: once; v_call: TRBV19; cdr3_nt: TGTGCCAGTAGTATAAGACAGGGGGCGCGCACTGAAGCTTTCTTT; cdr3_aa: CASSIRQGARTEAFF
d_call: NA; j_call: TRBJ1-5; clone_size: few; v_call: TRBV6-5; cdr3_nt: TGTGCCAGCAGAGACAGTCGTCATCAGCCCCAGCATTTT; cdr3_aa: CASRDSRHQPQHF
d_call: TRBD1; j_call: TRBJ2-1; clone_size: NA; v_call: TRBV5-1; cdr3_nt: TGCGCCAGCAGCCCGGAACAGGGGATATCCCTCACCAATGAGCAGTTCTTC; cdr3_aa: CASSPEQGISLTNEQFF
d_call: TRBD1; j_call: TRBJ1-2; clone_size: NA; v_call: TRBV25-1; cdr3_nt: TGTGCCAGCAGTACAGACAGGGGCCATGGCTACACCTTC; cdr3_aa: CASSTDRGHGYTF
d_call: NA; j_call: TRBJ1-5; clone_size: few; v_call: TRBV29-1; cdr3_nt: TGCAGCGCTATAACCGGGGGGAACAATCAGCCCCAGCATTTT; cdr3_aa: CSAITGGNNQPQHF
d_call: NA; j_call: TRBJ2-1; clone_size: few; v_call: TRBV9; cdr3_nt: TGTGCCAGCAGCGTAGGTACTCTCCCTCTGAATGAGCAGTTCTTC; cdr3_aa: CASSVGTLPLNEQFF
d_call: TRBD2; j_call: TRBJ2-3; clone_size: NA; v_call: TRBV7-9; cdr3_nt: TGTGCCAGCAGCTTAGACGTTAGCGGGGGCACAGATACGCAGTATTTT; cdr3_aa: CASSLDVSGGTDTQYF
d_call: TRBD1; j_call: TRBJ1-1; clone_size: NA; v_call: TRBV2; cdr3_nt: TGTGCCAGCAGCGCACAGGGGGCCTACACTGAAGCTTTCTTT; cdr3_aa: CASSAQGAYTEAFF
d_call: NA; j_call: TRBJ2-7; clone_size: NA; v_call: TRBV6-1; cdr3_nt: TGTGCCAGCAGTGAGTTGGCAATTACCGCAGGGTCCTACGAGCAGTACTTC; cdr3_aa: CASSELAITAGSYEQYF
d_call: NA; j_call: TRBJ2-7; clone_size: NA; v_call: TRBV30; cdr3_nt: TGTGCCTGGAGTCGAGACAGGATTTCCTACGAGCAGTACTTC; cdr3_aa: CAWSRDRISYEQYF
d_call: NA; j_call: TRBJ1-4; clone_size: NA; v_call: TRBV14; cdr3_nt: TGTGCCAGCAGCCAAAGGCGTGGCAGCTCAGCAACTAATGAAAAACTGTTTTTT; cdr3_aa: CASSQRRGSSATNEKLFF
d_call: NA; j_call: TRBJ1-2; clone_size: NA; v_call: TRBV2; cdr3_nt: TGTGCGAGCAGGGGAGGGGATGGCTACACCTTC; cdr3_aa: CASRGGDGYTF
d_call: NA; j_call: TRBJ1-4; clone_size: NA; v_call: TRBV14; cdr3_nt: TGTGCCAGCAGCCAAGTGTTTGGCAGGCGGGGAGGTGACGAAAAACTGTTTTTT; cdr3_aa: CASSQVFGRRGGDEKLFF
d_call: NA; j_call: TRBJ1-3; clone_size: NA; v_call: TRBV2; cdr3_nt: TGTGCCAGCAGCCGAAGTGGGGGCAGGCCCGGAAACACCATATATTTT; cdr3_aa: CASSRSGGRPGNTIYF
d_call: TRBD2; j_call: TRBJ2-1; clone_size: once; v_call: TRBV15; cdr3_nt: TGTGCCACCGCTAGGAGCGGGGATTTCAATGAGCAGTTCTTC; cdr3_aa: CATARSGDFNEQFF
d_call: NA; j_call: TRBJ2-5; clone_size: NA; v_call: TRBV7-3; cdr3_nt: TGTGCCAGCAGCTTAGGAACGGAGGCGACCCAGTACTTC; cdr3_aa: CASSLGTEATQYF
d_call: NA; j_call: TRBJ1-3; clone_size: NA; v_call: TRBV19; cdr3_nt: TGTGCCAGTAGTGAGAGCCAGAGCCGAAACACCATATATTTT; cdr3_aa: CASSESQSRNTIYF
d_call: NA; j_call: TRBJ1-1; clone_size: NA; v_call: TRBV5-6; cdr3_nt: TGTGCCAGCAGCCAGGTCCTAGGCACTGAAGCTTTCTTT; cdr3_aa: CASSQVLGTEAFF